This entry lists 12 T cell receptor beta chains sequenced from one sample in a study of blood T cells in healthy people across ages. The second PCR ran about 6 to 11 cycles with a sample-barcoded 5' primer and J-beta primers. TCRdb re-analysed the 5' RACE reads in MiXCR, keeping a single row per CDR3 protein. Of about 1.5 million distinct CDR3 sequences detected, approximately 42% appear once; the ten largest clones hold just over 4%. Sequencing was performed on blood. The receptors were sampled from a woman between 18 and 29 years old in good health.

The rearrangement uses TRBV12-3 or TRBV12-4 and TRBJ2-7; the D gene is possibly TRBD1 (5 bases). Trimming pared 6 bases from V and 9 bases from J, leaving 12 bases between. This CDR3 region has 11 residues. The CDR3 is CASSITGRQYF. The CDR3, as DNA: TGTGCCAGCAGCATTACAGGCAGGCAGTACTTC.

This clonotype was picked up a small number of times. This sequence joins TRBV7-9 and TRBJ2-7; 8 nucleotides match TRBD2. V was clipped by 2 bases and J by 2 bases; unmatched bases: 8. Germline V lookup: CDR1 SEHNR, CDR2 FQNEAQ (reference sequence). The CDR3 length is 16 residues. In nucleotides, the CDR3 is TGTGCCAGCAGCTTAATAGCGGGACGTGACACCTACGAGCAGTACTTC. Translating gives CASSLIAGRDTYEQYF. Full variable domain (rest looked up from reference TRBV7-9 and TRBJ2-7): DTGVSQNPRHKITKRGQNVTFRCDPISEHNRLYWYRQTLGQGPEFLTYFQNEAQLEKSRLLSDRFSAERPKGSFSTLEIQRTEQGDSAMYLCASSLIAGRDTYEQYFGPGTRLTVT.

This clonotype was picked up a small number of times. The V call is TRBV5-1, the J call TRBJ2-5, with D unresolved. The germline V gene encodes CDR1 SGHRS and CDR2 YFSETQ. V was clipped by 0 bases and J by 5 bases, with 11 bases between them. There are 14 residues in the CDR3. The CDR3 coding sequence is TGCGCCAGCAGCTTGGCTCCCCCTTCGGAGACCCAGTACTTC. This codes for CASSLAPPSETQYF.

The rearrangement joins TRBV7-2 to TRBJ2-5; D is perhaps TRBD1 or TRBD2 (5 bases each). The closer fit of TRBJ2-7 to the DNA end suggests the J call may be wrong. This CDR3 comprises 18 residues. Germline lookup yields CDR1 SGHTA and CDR2 FQGNSA. Here the CDR3 DNA reads TGTGCCAGCAGCTTAGGATTTATGGCTGGGGACCGCGGGCACGAGCAGTACTTC. Its protein is CASSLGFMAGDRGHEQYF.

The V call is TRBV6-5, the J call TRBJ2-2; D is unresolved. This CDR3 is 12 amino acids long. The V gene lost 6 bases and the J gene lost 7 bases, with 9 bases spanning the gap. CDR1 and CDR2 (germline): MNHEY, SVGAGI. CDR3: CASRRALGELFF. In DNA, the CDR3 is TGTGCCAGCAGAAGGGCCCTCGGGGAGCTGTTTTTT.

This sequence joins TRBV20-1 and TRBJ2-7; 9 nucleotides align to TRBD2. Germline V gene data show CDR1 as DFQATT and CDR2 as SNEGSKA (reference sequence). The CDR3 covers 13 residues. V dropped 1 base and J dropped 3; count of bases not matched to a gene: 1. The CDR3 loop is CSARGTSDYEQYF. DNA of the CDR3: TGCAGTGCTAGAGGGACTAGCGACTACGAGCAGTACTTC.

This clonotype has more than one count but fewer than ten. The V gene is TRBV12-3 or TRBV12-4, the J gene TRBJ2-7; 8 nucleotides line up with TRBD1. V was clipped by 2 bases and J by 3 bases; unmatched bases: 9. This CDR3 has 16 residues. The CDR3 protein is CASSLLGTGIHYEQYF. The CDR3 DNA reads TGTGCCAGCAGTTTACTCGGGACAGGTATACACTACGAGCAGTACTTC.

The chain is built from TRBV20-1 and TRBJ2-1; D not resolved. CDR1 and CDR2 from the germline V gene are DFQATT and SNEGSKA (reference sequence). CDR3 length: 14 amino acids. V was cut by 0 bases and J by 8 bases, with 14 bases left in between. CDR3 nucleotide sequence: TGCAGTGCTAGAGACCCGACACCGCCCCATGAGCAGTTCTTC. It yields the protein CSARDPTPPHEQFF.

This chain connects TRBV6-1 to TRBJ1-2, with TRBD1 matching 7 bases. The CDR3 is made up of 17 amino acids. The V segment lost 7 bases and the J segment 4 bases; nucleotides outside the gene matches: 18. CDR1 and CDR2 from the germline V gene are MNHNS and SASEGT. The CDR3 spells CASIPNIEGGDSYGYTF. The CDR3 bases are TGTGCCAGCATTCCTAACATCGAAGGGGGCGACTCCTATGGCTACACCTTC.

The chain joins TRBV6-1 to TRBJ1-2; D not resolved. The CDR3 is 13 amino acids. CDR1 MNHNS and CDR2 SASEGT come from the germline V gene. Trimming took 3 bases from V and 4 from J, leaving 9 bases between them. The CDR3: CASSDRPLYGYTF. The DNA for the CDR3 is TGTGCCAGCAGTGATCGACCACTCTATGGCTACACCTTC.

CDR3 sequence reads: CASSTWTVGGNTEAFF. The CDR3 nucleotides are TGTGCCAGCTCAACCTGGACAGTTGGGGGGAACACTGAAGCTTTCTTT. J is TRBJ1-1 and V is TRBV18; D might be TRBD1 (6 bases). The CDR3 loop spans 16 amino acids. Germline CDR1 reads KGHSH; CDR2 reads LQKENI. V was clipped by 5 bases and J by 1 base, with 17 bases between them. Full variable domain (rest looked up from reference TRBV18 and TRBJ1-1): NAGVMQNPRHLVRRRGQEARLRCSPMKGHSHVYWYRQLPEEGLKFMVYLQKENIIDESGMPKERFSAEFPKEGPSILRIQQVVRGDSAAYFCASSTWTVGGNTEAFFGQGTRLTVV.

This clonotype has just a few counts. The V gene is TRBV2, the J gene TRBJ1-4; 9 nucleotides agree with TRBD1. Germline CDR1 reads SNHLY; CDR2 reads FYNNEI. The junction had 3 bases not matched to a gene; V was cut back by 0 bases and J by 7 bases. CDR3 length: 15 residues. The CDR3 loop is CASSEARDRAEKLFF. In nucleotides, the CDR3 is TGTGCCAGCAGTGAAGCGCGGGACAGGGCTGAAAAACTGTTTTTT. Supplemented by reference TRBV2 and TRBJ1-4, the full variable domain reads EPEVTQTPSHQVTQMGQEVILRCVPISNHLYFYWYRQILGQKVEFLVSFYNNEISEKSEIFDDQFSVERPDGSNFTLKIRSTKLEDSAMYFCASSEARDRAEKLFFGSGTQLSVL.